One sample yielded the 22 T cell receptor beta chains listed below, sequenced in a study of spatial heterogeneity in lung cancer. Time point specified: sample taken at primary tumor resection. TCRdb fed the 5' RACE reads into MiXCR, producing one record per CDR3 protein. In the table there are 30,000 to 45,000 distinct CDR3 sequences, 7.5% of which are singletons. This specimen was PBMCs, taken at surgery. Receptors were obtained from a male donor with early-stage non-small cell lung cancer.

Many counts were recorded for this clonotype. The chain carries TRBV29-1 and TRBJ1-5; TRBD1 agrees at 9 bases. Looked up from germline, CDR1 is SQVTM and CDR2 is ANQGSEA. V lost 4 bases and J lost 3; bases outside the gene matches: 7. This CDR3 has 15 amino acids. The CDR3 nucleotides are TGCAGCGTTGCGATGGGGACAGGGACCAATCAGCCCCAGCATTTT. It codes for CSVAMGTGTNQPQHF.

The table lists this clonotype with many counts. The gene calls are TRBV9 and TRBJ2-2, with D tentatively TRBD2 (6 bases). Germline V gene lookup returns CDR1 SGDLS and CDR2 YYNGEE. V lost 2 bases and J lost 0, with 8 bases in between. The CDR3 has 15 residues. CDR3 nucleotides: TGTGCCAGCAGCGTCGGCGGGGCGAACACCGGGGAGCTGTTTTTT. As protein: CASSVGGANTGELFF. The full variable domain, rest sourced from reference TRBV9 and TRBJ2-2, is DSGVTQTPKHLITATGQRVTLRCSPRSGDLSVYWYQQSLDQGLQFLIQYYNGEERAKGNILERFSAQQFPDLHSELNLSSLELGDSALYFCASSVGGANTGELFFGEGSRLTVL.

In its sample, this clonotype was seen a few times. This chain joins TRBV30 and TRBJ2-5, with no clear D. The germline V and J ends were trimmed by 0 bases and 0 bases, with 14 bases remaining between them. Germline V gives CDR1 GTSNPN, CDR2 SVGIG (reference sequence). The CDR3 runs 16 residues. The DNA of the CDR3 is TGTGCCTGGAGTGTACGTGGAAGAACCAACCAAGAGACCCAGTACTTC. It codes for CAWSVRGRTNQETQYF.

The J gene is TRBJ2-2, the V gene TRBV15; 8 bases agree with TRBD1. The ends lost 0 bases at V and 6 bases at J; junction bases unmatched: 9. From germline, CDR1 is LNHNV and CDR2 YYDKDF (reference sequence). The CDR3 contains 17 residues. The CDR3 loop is CATSRERSRGPSGELFF. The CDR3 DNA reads TGTGCCACCAGCAGAGAGAGGAGCAGGGGGCCGTCCGGGGAGCTGTTTTTT. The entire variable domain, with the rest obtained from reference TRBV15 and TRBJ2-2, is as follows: DAMVIQNPRYQVTQFGKPVTLSCSQTLNHNVMYWYQQKSSQAPKLLFHYYDKDFNNEADTPDNFQSRRPNTSFCFLDIRSPGLGDTAMYLCATSRERSRGPSGELFFGEGSRLTVL.

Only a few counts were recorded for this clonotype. In DNA form, the CDR3 reads TGTGCCAGCAGCTGGACTAGCGGCACAGATACGCAGTATTTT. This encodes CASSWTSGTDTQYF. V and J are TRBV11-2 and TRBJ2-3, with 9 bases aligning to TRBD2. Germline V CDR1 and CDR2: SGHAT, FQNNGV. This CDR3 comprises 14 residues. The ends lost 4 bases at V and 1 base at J; junction bases unmatched: 0.

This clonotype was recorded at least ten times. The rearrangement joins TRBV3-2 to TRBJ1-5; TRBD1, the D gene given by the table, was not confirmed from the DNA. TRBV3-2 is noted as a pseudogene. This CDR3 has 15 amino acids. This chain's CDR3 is CASSRGDRSNQPQHF. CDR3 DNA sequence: TGTGCCAGCAGCCGGGGGGATCGCAGCAATCAGCCCCAGCATTTT.

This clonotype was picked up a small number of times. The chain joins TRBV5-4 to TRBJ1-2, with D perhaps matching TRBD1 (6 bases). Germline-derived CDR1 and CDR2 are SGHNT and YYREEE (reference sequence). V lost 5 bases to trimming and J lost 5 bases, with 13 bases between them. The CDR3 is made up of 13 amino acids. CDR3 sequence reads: CASSQDRNYGYTF. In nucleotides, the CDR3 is TGTGCCAGCAGTCAGGACAGAAATTATGGCTACACCTTC. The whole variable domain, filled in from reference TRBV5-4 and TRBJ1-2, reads ETGVTQSPTHLIKTRGQQVTLRCSSQSGHNTVSWYQQALGQGPQFIFQYYREEENGRGNFPPRFSGLQFPNYSSELNVNALELDDSALYLCASSQDRNYGYTFGSGTRLTVV.

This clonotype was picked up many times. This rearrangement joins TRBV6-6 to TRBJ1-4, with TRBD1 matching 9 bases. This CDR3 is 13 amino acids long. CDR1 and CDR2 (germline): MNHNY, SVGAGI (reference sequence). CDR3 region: CVTRDREIEKLFF. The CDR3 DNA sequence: TGTGTCACTCGGGACAGGGAAATCGAAAAACTGTTTTTT.

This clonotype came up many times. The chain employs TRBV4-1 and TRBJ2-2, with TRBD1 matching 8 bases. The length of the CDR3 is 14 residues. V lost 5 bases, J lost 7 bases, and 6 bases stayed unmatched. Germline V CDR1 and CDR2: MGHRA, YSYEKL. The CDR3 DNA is TGCGCCAGCAGCTCAGGGGGCTTTGGCGGGGAGCTGTTTTTT. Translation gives CASSSGGFGGELFF.

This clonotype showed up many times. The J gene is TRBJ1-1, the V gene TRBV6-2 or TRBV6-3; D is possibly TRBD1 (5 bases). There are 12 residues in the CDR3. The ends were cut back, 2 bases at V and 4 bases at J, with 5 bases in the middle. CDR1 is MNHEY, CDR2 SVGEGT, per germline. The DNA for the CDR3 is TGTGCCAGCAGTTACGGGGGCACTGAAGCTTTCTTT. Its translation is CASSYGGTEAFF.

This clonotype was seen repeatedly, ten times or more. In nucleotides, the CDR3 is TGTGCCAGCTCACCACGTGCCGGAAACACCATATATTTT. Amino acid sequence: CASSPRAGNTIYF. The chain links TRBV18 to TRBJ1-3; the D is unclear. The length of the CDR3 is 13 residues. Germline CDR1 reads KGHSH; CDR2 reads LQKENI. V lost 1 base and J lost 4, with 5 bases in between.

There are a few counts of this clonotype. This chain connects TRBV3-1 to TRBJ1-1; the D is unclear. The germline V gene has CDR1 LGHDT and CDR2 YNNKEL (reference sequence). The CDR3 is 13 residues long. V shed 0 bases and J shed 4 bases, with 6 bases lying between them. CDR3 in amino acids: CASSQDLFTEAFF. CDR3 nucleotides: TGTGCCAGCAGCCAAGATCTCTTCACTGAAGCTTTCTTT.

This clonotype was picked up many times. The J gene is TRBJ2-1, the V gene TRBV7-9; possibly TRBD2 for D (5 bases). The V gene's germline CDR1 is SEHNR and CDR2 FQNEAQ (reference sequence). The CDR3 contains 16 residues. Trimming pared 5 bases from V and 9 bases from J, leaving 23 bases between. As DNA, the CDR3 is TGTGCCAGCAGCGGAGGCCACGACCCGGGTGGTCCTGAGCAGTTCTTC. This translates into CASSGGHDPGGPEQFF.

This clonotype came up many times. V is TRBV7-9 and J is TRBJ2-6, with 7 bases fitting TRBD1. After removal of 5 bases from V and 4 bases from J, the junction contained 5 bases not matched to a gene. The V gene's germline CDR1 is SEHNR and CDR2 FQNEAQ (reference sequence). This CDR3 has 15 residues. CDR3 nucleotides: TGTGCCAGCAGCCACACAGGGGTAGGGGCCAACGTCCTGACTTTC. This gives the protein CASSHTGVGANVLTF.

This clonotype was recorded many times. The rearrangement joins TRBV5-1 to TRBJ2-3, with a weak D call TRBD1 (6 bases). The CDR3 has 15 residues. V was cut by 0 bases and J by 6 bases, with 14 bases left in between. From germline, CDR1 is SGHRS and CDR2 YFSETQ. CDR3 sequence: CASSLEGVASDTQYF. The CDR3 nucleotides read TGCGCCAGCAGCTTGGAGGGGGTAGCCTCGGATACGCAGTATTTT.

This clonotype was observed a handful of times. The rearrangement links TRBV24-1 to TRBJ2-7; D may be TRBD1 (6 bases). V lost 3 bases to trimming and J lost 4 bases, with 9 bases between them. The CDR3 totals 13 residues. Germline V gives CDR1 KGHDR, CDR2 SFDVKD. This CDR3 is CATSDPTGYEQYF. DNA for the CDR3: TGTGCCACCAGTGATCCCACAGGGTACGAGCAGTACTTC.

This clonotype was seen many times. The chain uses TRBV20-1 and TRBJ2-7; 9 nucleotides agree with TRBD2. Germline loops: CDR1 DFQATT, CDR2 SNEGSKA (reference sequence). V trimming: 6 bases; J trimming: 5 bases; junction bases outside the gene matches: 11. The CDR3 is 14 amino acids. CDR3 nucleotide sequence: TGCAGTGCCGGCCGGGCGGGGGGGCGCGACGAGCAGTACGTC. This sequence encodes CSAGRAGGRDEQYV.

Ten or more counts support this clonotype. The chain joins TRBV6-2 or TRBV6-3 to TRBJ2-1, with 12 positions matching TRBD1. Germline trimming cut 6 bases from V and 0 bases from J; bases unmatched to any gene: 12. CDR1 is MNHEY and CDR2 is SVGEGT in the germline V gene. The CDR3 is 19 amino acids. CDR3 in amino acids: CASRSGTGGLRSSYNEQFF. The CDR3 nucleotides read TGTGCCAGCAGATCTGGGACAGGGGGCCTTAGGAGCTCCTACAATGAGCAGTTCTTC.

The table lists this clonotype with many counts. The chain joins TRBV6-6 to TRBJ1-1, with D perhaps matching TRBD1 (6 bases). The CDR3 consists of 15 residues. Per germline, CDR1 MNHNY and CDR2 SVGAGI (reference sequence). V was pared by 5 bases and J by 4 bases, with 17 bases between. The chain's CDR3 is CASSPIGGRGTEAFF. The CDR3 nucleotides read TGTGCCAGCAGTCCCATCGGGGGGCGAGGCACTGAAGCTTTCTTT.

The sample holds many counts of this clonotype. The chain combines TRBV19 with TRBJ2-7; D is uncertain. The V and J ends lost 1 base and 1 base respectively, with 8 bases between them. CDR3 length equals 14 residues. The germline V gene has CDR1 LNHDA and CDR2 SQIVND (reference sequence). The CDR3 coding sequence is TGTGCCAGTAGTATAGCAACGGTTTCCTACGAGCAGTACTTC. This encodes CASSIATVSYEQYF.

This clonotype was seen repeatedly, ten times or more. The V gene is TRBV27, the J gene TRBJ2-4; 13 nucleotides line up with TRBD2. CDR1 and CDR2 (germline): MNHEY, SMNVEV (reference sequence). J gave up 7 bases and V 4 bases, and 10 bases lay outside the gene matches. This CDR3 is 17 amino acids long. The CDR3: CASSSLGILAGGNIQYF. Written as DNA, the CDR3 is TGTGCCAGCAGTTCACTGGGGATACTAGCGGGAGGGAACATTCAGTACTTC.

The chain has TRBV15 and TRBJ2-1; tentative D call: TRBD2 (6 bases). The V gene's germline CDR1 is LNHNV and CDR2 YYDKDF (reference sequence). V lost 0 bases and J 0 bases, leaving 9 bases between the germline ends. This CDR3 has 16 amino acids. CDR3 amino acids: CATSREAGPSYNEQFF. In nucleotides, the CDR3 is TGTGCCACCAGCAGAGAGGCGGGGCCCTCCTACAATGAGCAGTTCTTC.